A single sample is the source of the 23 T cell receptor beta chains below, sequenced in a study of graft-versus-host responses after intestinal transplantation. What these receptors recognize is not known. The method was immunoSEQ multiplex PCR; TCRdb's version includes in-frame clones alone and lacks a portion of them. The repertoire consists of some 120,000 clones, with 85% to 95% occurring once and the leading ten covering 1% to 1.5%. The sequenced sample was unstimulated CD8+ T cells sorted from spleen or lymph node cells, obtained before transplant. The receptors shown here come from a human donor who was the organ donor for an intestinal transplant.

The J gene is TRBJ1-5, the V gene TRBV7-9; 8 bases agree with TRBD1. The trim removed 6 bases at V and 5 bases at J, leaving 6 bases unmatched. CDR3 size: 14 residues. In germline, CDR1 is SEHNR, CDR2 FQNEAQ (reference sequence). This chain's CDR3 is CASSSGGADQPQHF. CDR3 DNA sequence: TGTGCCAGCAGTTCAGGGGGCGCGGATCAGCCCCAGCATTTT.

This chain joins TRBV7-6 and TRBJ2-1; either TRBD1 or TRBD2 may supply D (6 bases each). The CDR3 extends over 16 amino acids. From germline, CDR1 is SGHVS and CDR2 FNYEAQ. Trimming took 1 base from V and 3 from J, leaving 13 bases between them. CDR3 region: CASSLDSRGLYNEQFF. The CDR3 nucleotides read TGTGCCAGCAGCTTAGATAGCAGGGGACTCTACAATGAGCAGTTCTTC.

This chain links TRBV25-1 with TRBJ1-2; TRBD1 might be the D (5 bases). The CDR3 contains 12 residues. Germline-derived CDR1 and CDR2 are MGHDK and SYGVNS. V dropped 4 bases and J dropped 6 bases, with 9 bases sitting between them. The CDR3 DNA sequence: TGTGCCAGCAGTGCCGGGGGGAATGGCTACACCTTC. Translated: CASSAGGNGYTF.

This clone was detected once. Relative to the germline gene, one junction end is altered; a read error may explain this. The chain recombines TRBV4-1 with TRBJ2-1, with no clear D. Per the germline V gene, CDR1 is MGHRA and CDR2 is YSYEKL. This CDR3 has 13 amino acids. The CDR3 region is CASSQGAHNEQLF. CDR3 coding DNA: TGCGCCAGCAGCCAAGGGGCTCACAATGAGCAGCTCTTC.

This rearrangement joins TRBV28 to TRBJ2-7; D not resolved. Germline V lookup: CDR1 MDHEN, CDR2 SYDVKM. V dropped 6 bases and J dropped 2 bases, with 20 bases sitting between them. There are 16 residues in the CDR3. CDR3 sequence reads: CASSLFFTSQTYEQYF. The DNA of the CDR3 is TGTGCCAGCAGCCTTTTTTTCACGAGCCAAACCTACGAGCAGTACTTC.

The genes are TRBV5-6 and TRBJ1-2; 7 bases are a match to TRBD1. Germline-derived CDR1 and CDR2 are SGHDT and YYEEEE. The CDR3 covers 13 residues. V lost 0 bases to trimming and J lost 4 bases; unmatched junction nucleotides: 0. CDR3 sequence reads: CASSLDRGYGYTF. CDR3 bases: TGTGCCAGCAGCTTGGACAGGGGCTATGGCTACACCTTC.

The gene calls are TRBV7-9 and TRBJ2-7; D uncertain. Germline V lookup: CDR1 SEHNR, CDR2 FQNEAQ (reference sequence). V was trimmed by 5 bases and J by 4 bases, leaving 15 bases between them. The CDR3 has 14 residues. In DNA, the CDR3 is TGTGCCAGCAGCCCCCGCCCCGGAAAGTACGAGCAGTACTTC. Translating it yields CASSPRPGKYEQYF.

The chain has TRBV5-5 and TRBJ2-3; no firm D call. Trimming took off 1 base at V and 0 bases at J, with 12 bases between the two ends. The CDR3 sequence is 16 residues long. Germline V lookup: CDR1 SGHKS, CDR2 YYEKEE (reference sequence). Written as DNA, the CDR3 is TGTGCCAGCAGCTTGCCTCGGTCGGATAGCACAGATACGCAGTATTTT. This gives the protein CASSLPRSDSTDTQYF.

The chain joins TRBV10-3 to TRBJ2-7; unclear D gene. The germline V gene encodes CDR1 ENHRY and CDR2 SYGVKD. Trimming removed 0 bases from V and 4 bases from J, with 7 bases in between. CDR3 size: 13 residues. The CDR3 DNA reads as TGTGCCATCAGTGAGTCGTCCCCATACGAGCAGTACTTC. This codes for CAISESSPYEQYF.

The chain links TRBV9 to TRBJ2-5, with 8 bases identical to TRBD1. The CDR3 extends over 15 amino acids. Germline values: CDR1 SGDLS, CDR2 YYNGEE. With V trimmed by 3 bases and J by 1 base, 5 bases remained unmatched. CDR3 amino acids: CASSAQGAPQETQYF. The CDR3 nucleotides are TGTGCCAGCAGCGCGCAGGGGGCGCCCCAAGAGACCCAGTACTTC.

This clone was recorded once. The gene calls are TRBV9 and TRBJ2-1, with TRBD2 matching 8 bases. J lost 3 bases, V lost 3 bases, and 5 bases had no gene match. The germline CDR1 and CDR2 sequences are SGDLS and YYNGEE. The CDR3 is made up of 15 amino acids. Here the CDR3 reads CASSASGGNYNEQFF. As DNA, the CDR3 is TGTGCCAGCAGCGCAAGCGGGGGTAACTACAATGAGCAGTTCTTC. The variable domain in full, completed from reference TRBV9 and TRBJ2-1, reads DSGVTQTPKHLITATGQRVTLRCSPRSGDLSVYWYQQSLDQGLQFLIQYYNGEERAKGNILERFSAQQFPDLHSELNLSSLELGDSALYFCASSASGGNYNEQFFGPGTRLTVL.

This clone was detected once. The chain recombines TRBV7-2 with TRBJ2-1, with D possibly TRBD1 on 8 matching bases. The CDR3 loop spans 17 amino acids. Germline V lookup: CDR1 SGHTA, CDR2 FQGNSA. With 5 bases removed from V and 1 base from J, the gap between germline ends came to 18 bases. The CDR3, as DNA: TGTGCCAGCAGCAAATACAGGGGGGGAGGATCCTACAATGAGCAGTTCTTC. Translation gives CASSKYRGGGSYNEQFF.

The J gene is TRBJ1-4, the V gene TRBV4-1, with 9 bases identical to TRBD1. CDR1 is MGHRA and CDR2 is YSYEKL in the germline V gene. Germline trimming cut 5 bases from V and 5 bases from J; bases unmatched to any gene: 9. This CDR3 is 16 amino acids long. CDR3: CASSEEQGAKNEKLFF. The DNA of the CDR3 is TGCGCCAGCAGCGAGGAACAGGGGGCGAAGAATGAAAAACTGTTTTTT.

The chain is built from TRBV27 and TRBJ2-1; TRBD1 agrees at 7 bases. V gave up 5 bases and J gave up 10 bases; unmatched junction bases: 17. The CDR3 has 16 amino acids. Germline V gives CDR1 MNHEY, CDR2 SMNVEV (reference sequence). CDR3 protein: CASSDPGTEKGNEQFF. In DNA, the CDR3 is TGTGCCAGCAGTGATCCCGGGACAGAGAAGGGCAACGAGCAGTTCTTC.

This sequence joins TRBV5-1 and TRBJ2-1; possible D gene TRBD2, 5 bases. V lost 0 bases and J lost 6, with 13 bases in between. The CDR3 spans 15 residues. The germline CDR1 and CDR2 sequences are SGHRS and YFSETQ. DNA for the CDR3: TGCGCCAGCAGCTTGGTCGATTTGCTAGCCAATGAGCAGTTCTTC. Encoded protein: CASSLVDLLANEQFF.

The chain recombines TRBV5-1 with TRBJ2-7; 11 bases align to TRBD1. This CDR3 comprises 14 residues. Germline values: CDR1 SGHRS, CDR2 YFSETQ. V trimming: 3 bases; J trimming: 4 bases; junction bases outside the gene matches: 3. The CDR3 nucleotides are TGCGCCAGCAGCTACGGGACAGGGGGGTACGAGCAGTACTTC. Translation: CASSYGTGGYEQYF.

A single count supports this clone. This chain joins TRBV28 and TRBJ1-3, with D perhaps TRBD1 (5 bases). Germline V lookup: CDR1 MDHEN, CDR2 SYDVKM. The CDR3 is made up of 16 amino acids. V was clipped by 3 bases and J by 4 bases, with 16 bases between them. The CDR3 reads CASSLDVVGAGNTIYF. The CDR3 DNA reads TGTGCCAGCAGTTTGGATGTCGTTGGGGCAGGAAACACCATATATTTT.

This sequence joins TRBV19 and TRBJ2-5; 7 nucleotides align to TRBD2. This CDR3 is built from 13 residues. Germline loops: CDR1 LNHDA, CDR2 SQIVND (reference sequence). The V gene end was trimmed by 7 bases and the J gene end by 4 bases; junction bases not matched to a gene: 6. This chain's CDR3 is CASMDWGGETQYF. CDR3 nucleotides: TGTGCCAGTATGGACTGGGGGGGAGAGACCCAGTACTTC.

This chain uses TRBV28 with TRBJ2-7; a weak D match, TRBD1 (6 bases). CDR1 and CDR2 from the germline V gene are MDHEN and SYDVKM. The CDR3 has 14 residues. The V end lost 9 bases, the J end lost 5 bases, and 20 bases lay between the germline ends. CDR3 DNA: TGTGCCAGGTACCGGGACACGGGCCACCACGAGCAGTACTTC. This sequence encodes CARYRDTGHHEQYF.

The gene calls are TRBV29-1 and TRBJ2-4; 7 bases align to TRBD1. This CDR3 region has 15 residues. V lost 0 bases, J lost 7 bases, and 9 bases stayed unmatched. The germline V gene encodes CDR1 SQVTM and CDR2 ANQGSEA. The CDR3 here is CSVEDVMGQFNIQYF. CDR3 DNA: TGCAGCGTTGAAGATGTTATGGGACAGTTCAACATTCAGTACTTC.

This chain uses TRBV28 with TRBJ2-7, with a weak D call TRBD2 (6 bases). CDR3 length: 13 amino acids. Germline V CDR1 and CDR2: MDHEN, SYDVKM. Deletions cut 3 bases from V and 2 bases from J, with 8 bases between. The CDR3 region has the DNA TGTGCCAGCAGTTTTGTAGCGGCCTACGAGCAGTACTTC. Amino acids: CASSFVAAYEQYF. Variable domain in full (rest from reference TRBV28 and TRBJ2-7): DVKVTQSSRYLVKRTGEKVFLECVQDMDHENMFWYRQDPGLGLRLIYFSYDVKMKEKGDIPEGYSVSREKKERFSLILESASTNQTSMYLCASSFVAAYEQYFGPGTRLTVT.

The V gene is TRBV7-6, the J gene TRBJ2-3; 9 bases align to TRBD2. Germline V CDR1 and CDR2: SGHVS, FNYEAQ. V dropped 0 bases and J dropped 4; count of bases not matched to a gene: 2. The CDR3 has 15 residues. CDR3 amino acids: CASSLAAGGPDTQYF. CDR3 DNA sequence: TGTGCCAGCAGCTTAGCGGCGGGGGGGCCAGATACGCAGTATTTT.

In DNA, the CDR3 is TGTGCCAGCAGGGCCAGATATCTGAACACTGAAGCTTTCTTT. Translation gives CASRARYLNTEAFF. The chain joins TRBV28 to TRBJ1-1, with D unresolved. The length of the CDR3 is 14 residues. The germline V gene has CDR1 MDHEN and CDR2 SYDVKM. V lost 6 bases to trimming and J lost 0 bases, with 11 bases between them.